The 21 T cell receptor beta chains reported below all come from one sample, sequenced in a study of cytomegalovirus exposure and HLA in healthy donors. Use of 60 Vbeta and 13 Jbeta primers characterized the PCR. Clones were read by immunoSEQ multiplex PCR, and TCRdb kept only the in-frame ones, dropping some. The data show 80,000 or so clones, with around 80% seen just once and under 3.5% held by the top ten. The sequenced sample consisted of PBMCs. These TCRs come from a man aged 45-65 years in good health and CMV-seropositive.

This sequence joins TRBV9 and TRBJ2-1, with TRBD1 matching 8 bases. CDR1 is SGDLS, CDR2 YYNGEE, per germline. The CDR3 runs to 19 residues. J gave up 4 bases and V 0 bases, and 15 bases lay outside the gene matches. This CDR3 is CASSVALQGGYKGYNEQFF. CDR3 DNA: TGTGCCAGCAGCGTAGCGCTACAGGGGGGATACAAGGGATACAATGAGCAGTTCTTC.

The CDR3: CASSLVGQADEQYF. For the CDR3, the DNA is TGCGCCAGCAGCTTGGTAGGACAGGCCGACGAGCAGTACTTC. The rearrangement uses TRBV5-1 and TRBJ2-7; 7 nucleotides line up with TRBD1. Trimming removed 0 bases from V and 5 bases from J; junction bases left unmatched: 5. The CDR3 spans 14 residues. Germline CDR1 SGHRS, CDR2 YFSETQ. Full variable domain (outside the CDR3, taken from reference TRBV5-1 and TRBJ2-7): KAGVTQTPRYLIKTRGQQVTLSCSPISGHRSVSWYQQTPGQGLQFLFEYFSETQRNKGNFPGRFSGRQFSNSRSEMNVSTLELGDSALYLCASSLVGQADEQYFGPGTRLTVT.

V gene TRBV19 combines with J gene TRBJ1-1; D possibly corresponds to TRBD1 (5 bases). The CDR3 totals 15 residues. Trimming removed 3 bases at V and 5 bases at J, with 16 bases between. Germline V gene sequence: CDR1 LNHDA, CDR2 SQIVND (reference sequence). The CDR3 is CASSITGRERTEAFF. The CDR3 DNA reads TGTGCCAGTAGTATCACGGGCAGGGAAAGGACTGAAGCTTTCTTT. Combining the CDR3 with reference TRBV19 and TRBJ1-1 gives the whole variable domain DGGITQSPKYLFRKEGQNVTLSCEQNLNHDAMYWYRQDPGQGLRLIYYSQIVNDFQKGDIAEGYSVSREKKESFPLTVTSAQKNPTAFYLCASSITGRERTEAFFGQGTRLTVV.

This chain uses TRBV6-6 with TRBJ2-1, with D perhaps TRBD2 (6 bases). V lost 5 bases to trimming and J lost 3 bases, with 8 bases between them. Germline-derived CDR1 and CDR2 are MNHNY and SVGAGI (reference sequence). CDR3 length: 13 amino acids. Here the CDR3 DNA reads TGTGCCAGCAGTCCCGGGAGCTACAATGAGCAGTTCTTC. The encoded protein is CASSPGSYNEQFF.

DNA of the CDR3: TGTGCCAGCAGCCTAGCGGGATACGAGCAGTACTTC. Protein: CASSLAGYEQYF. The rearrangement uses TRBV14 and TRBJ2-7; 8 bases agree with TRBD2. V shed 4 bases, J shed 4 bases, and the junction held 0 bases outside the gene matches. This CDR3 has 12 amino acids. Germline loops: CDR1 SGHDN, CDR2 FVKESK.

CDR3 in DNA: TGTGCCAGCACCCAAAACCCTAGCGGGATCGACACCGGGGAGCTGTTTTTT. Protein: CASTQNPSGIDTGELFF. The rearrangement joins TRBV7-2 to TRBJ2-2; 9 nucleotides agree with TRBD2. CDR1 is SGHTA and CDR2 is FQGNSA in the germline V gene. The trim removed 7 bases at V and 3 bases at J, leaving 12 bases unmatched. The CDR3 length is 17 residues.

In this sample, this clone turned up once. The chain employs TRBV28 and TRBJ2-4, with 10 bases identical to TRBD2. The V gene's germline CDR1 is MDHEN and CDR2 SYDVKM. V shed 6 bases and J 0 bases; nucleotides not matched to a gene: 2. This CDR3 is 15 amino acids long. Here the CDR3 reads CASSGLAVAKNIQYF. The CDR3 DNA reads as TGTGCCAGCAGCGGACTAGCGGTAGCCAAAAACATTCAGTACTTC. Looking up the rest from reference TRBV28 and TRBJ2-4 gives the full variable domain: DVKVTQSSRYLVKRTGEKVFLECVQDMDHENMFWYRQDPGLGLRLIYFSYDVKMKEKGDIPEGYSVSREKKERFSLILESASTNQTSMYLCASSGLAVAKNIQYFGAGTRLSVL.

In this sample, this clone turned up a few times. The V gene is TRBV4-1, the J gene TRBJ2-1; TRBD2 agrees at 9 bases. Germline CDR1 is MGHRA and CDR2 is YSYEKL. V lost 0 bases and J lost 9; bases outside the gene matches: 12. The length of the CDR3 is 17 residues. Here the CDR3 DNA reads TGCGCCAGCAGCCAAGAGGGGGGCGGGAGGGCCGGTCTTGAGCAGTTCTTC. Residues: CASSQEGGGRAGLEQFF.

The V gene is TRBV18, the J gene TRBJ1-3; weak D call: TRBD1 (5 bases). CDR1 KGHSH and CDR2 LQKENI come from the germline V gene. The CDR3 has 14 residues. V gave up 3 bases and J gave up 0 bases, with 6 bases separating them. CDR3 DNA: TGTGCCAGCTCACCGACAGACTCTGGAAACACCATATATTTT. Amino acid sequence: CASSPTDSGNTIYF.

The J gene is TRBJ1-1, the V gene TRBV5-1; 9 nucleotides align to TRBD1. The CDR3 extends over 14 amino acids. The germline V gene encodes CDR1 SGHRS and CDR2 YFSETQ. The ends lost 7 bases at V and 0 bases at J; junction bases unmatched: 4. The CDR3 protein is CASGRQGVNTEAFF. The CDR3 bases are TGCGCCAGCGGCAGACAGGGGGTGAACACTGAAGCTTTCTTT.

Remarks on this clone: Germline is not matched at one junction end, which may reflect a read error. CDR3 in amino acids: CASSPGTTSNSQYF. Here the CDR3 DNA reads TGTGCCAGCAGCCCCGGGACTACCTCGAACAGTCAGTACTTC. This sequence joins TRBV27 and TRBJ2-4, with 7 bases matching TRBD2. CDR3 length: 14 residues. The germline V gene has CDR1 MNHEY and CDR2 SMNVEV (reference sequence).

V usage is TRBV18 and J usage is TRBJ1-1; TRBD1 is a possible D gene (5 bases). The CDR3 covers 13 residues. V dropped 3 bases and J dropped 3 bases, with 8 bases sitting between them. Germline loops: CDR1 KGHSH, CDR2 LQKENI. CDR3 nucleotide sequence: TGTGCCAGCTCACCCGGGACTCACACTGAAGCTTTCTTT. Protein sequence: CASSPGTHTEAFF.

This chain connects TRBV4-1 to TRBJ2-3; D not certain. In germline, CDR1 is MGHRA, CDR2 YSYEKL. Trimming shortened V by 2 bases and J by 3 bases, and 3 bases separated the two germline ends. The CDR3 loop spans 12 amino acids. The CDR3, as DNA: TGCGCCAGCAGCCAATTAACAGATACGCAGTATTTT. It encodes CASSQLTDTQYF.

The rearrangement joins TRBV5-1 to TRBJ2-5, with 8 positions matching TRBD1. The germline gives CDR1 SGHRS, CDR2 YFSETQ. This CDR3 has 15 amino acids. With V trimmed by 4 bases and J by 1 base, 6 bases remained unmatched. CDR3 DNA sequence: TGCGCCAGCAGCCCACCCACAGGGGGCCAAGAGACCCAGTACTTC. It is translated as CASSPPTGGQETQYF.

The chain is built from TRBV25-1 and TRBJ1-3; D might be TRBD1 (5 bases). Trimming stripped 4 bases from V and 0 bases from J, with 13 bases between. This CDR3 region has 16 residues. Germline lookup yields CDR1 MGHDK and CDR2 SYGVNS. CDR3 amino acids: CASSGGTYSSGNTIYF. Here the CDR3 DNA reads TGTGCCAGCAGTGGCGGGACTTATTCCTCTGGAAACACCATATATTTT.

The CDR3 DNA follows: TGTGCCAGTAGTATCCAGGGGGCGGCCTACGAGCAGTACTTC. Translated, it gives CASSIQGAAYEQYF. The chain carries TRBV19 and TRBJ2-7; TRBD1 aligns across 8 bases. V trimming: 3 bases; J trimming: 2 bases; junction bases outside the gene matches: 3. The germline V gene encodes CDR1 LNHDA and CDR2 SQIVND (reference sequence). The CDR3 sequence is 14 residues long. The full variable domain, its missing parts supplied by reference TRBV19 and TRBJ2-7, is DGGITQSPKYLFRKEGQNVTLSCEQNLNHDAMYWYRQDPGQGLRLIYYSQIVNDFQKGDIAEGYSVSREKKESFPLTVTSAQKNPTAFYLCASSIQGAAYEQYFGPGTRLTVT.

The rearrangement links TRBV10-1 to TRBJ2-1; 13 positions agree with TRBD2. V dropped 1 base and J dropped 7; count of bases not matched to a gene: 7. Germline CDR1 and CDR2: WNHNN and SYGVQD (reference sequence). There are 17 residues in the CDR3. This chain's CDR3 is CASSEWKKGLAGNEQFF. Written as DNA, the CDR3 is TGCGCCAGCAGTGAGTGGAAAAAGGGACTAGCGGGGAATGAGCAGTTCTTC.

The chain joins TRBV7-2 to TRBJ2-2, with 8 bases aligning to TRBD2. This CDR3 has 15 amino acids. After removal of 6 bases from V and 5 bases from J, the junction contained 8 bases not matched to a gene. The germline CDR1 and CDR2 sequences are SGHTA and FQGNSA. The CDR3 spells CASRPGLGETGELFF. The CDR3 coding sequence is TGTGCCAGCAGACCGGGACTAGGGGAAACCGGGGAGCTGTTTTTT.

The J gene is TRBJ1-2, the V gene TRBV11-2, with TRBD1 as a possible D gene (6 bases). CDR1 and CDR2 (germline): SGHAT, FQNNGV. V lost 1 base to trimming and J lost 3 bases, with 12 bases between them. The CDR3 is made up of 15 amino acids. The CDR3 nucleotides are TGTGCCAGCAGCTTAGGGGCTGACAGGTACTATGGCTACACCTTC. It yields the protein CASSLGADRYYGYTF. The full variable domain, its missing parts supplied by reference TRBV11-2 and TRBJ1-2, is EAGVAQSPRYKIIEKRQSVAFWCNPISGHATLYWYQQILGQGPKLLIQFQNNGVVDDSQLPKDRFSAERLKGVDSTLKIQPAKLEDSAVYLCASSLGADRYYGYTFGSGTRLTVV.

The chain recombines TRBV5-1 with TRBJ2-1; 9 bases are a match to TRBD1. Per germline, CDR1 SGHRS and CDR2 YFSETQ. This CDR3 region has 18 residues. The V segment lost 0 bases and the J segment 4 bases; nucleotides outside the gene matches: 11. The DNA for the CDR3 is TGCGCCAGCAGCTTGGTTCCCCCCGAGACAGGGGGATACAATGAGCAGTTCTTC. Translation gives CASSLVPPETGGYNEQFF.

The chain joins TRBV10-1 to TRBJ2-1, with a weak D call TRBD2 (6 bases). There are 15 residues in the CDR3. Germline V gene lookup returns CDR1 WNHNN and CDR2 SYGVQD (reference sequence). Trimming pared 3 bases from V and 3 bases from J, leaving 12 bases between. CDR3 sequence (DNA): TGCGCCAGCAGTGACCCCTACGGGAGCTACAATGAGCAGTTCTTC. Its translation is CASSDPYGSYNEQFF.